The rows below give T cell receptor beta chains drawn from one sample of a study of chemoradiotherapy in HPV16-positive cancers. The data were produced by immunoSEQ multiplex PCR, yet TCRdb's version contains in-frame clones alone and is incomplete. The sample gives around 8,800 clones, approximately 66% of which show up once; around 9.1% is in the top ten. Sequencing used tumor tissue, obtained from a patient who underwent chemoradiotherapy. The receptors were gathered from a human donor with HPV-associated anogenital cancer. CDR3s include the opening cysteine and the closing phenylalanine or tryptophan. Fields, in order: D gene, clone size, V gene, J gene, CDR3 protein, CDR3 DNA. A D gene is named only where the DNA matches it firmly. Not every row has a clone size; where given, it reads once, few, many or a size class.

.,few,TRBV5-4,TRBJ2-7,CASSPSGPGYEQYF,TGTGCCAGCAGCCCCTCAGGGCCCGGTTACGAGCAGTACTTC
.,.,TRBV6-1,TRBJ2-7,CASSSQMSSYEQYF,TGTGCCAGCAGTTCACAGATGAGCTCCTACGAGCAGTACTTC
.,.,TRBV10-3,TRBJ2-3,CAISESSDTQYF,TGTGCCATCAGTGAGTCCTCAGATACGCAGTATTTT
.,.,TRBV5-6,TRBJ1-1,CASSLGGNTEAFF,TGTGCCAGCAGCTTGGGAGGAAACACTGAAGCTTTCTTT
.,.,TRBV30,TRBJ1-2,CAWSGMQGRGGYTF,TGTGCCTGGAGTGGGATGCAGGGGAGGGGTGGCTACACCTTC
TRBD1,.,TRBV28,TRBJ1-2,CASRGDRGYYGYTF,TGTGCCAGCAGAGGGGACAGGGGCTACTATGGCTACACCTTC
TRBD2,.,TRBV6-1,TRBJ2-3,CASSDGTTRRTDTQYF,TGTGCCAGCAGTGACGGGACTACTCGGAGGACAGATACGCAGTATTTT
TRBD2,.,TRBV7-2,TRBJ2-5,CASSWGLADETQYF,TGTGCCAGCAGCTGGGGACTAGCGGACGAGACCCAGTACTTC
.,.,TRBV7-2,TRBJ2-3,CASSLNGAGDTQYF,TGTGCCAGCAGCTTAAACGGGGCGGGAGATACGCAGTATTTT
.,.,TRBV18,TRBJ1-1,CASSPRGEAEAFF,TGTGCCAGCTCACCACGTGGGGAGGCTGAAGCTTTCTTT
.,.,TRBV10-1,TRBJ1-5,CASSEPHSEGNQPQHF,TGCGCCAGCAGTGAGCCCCACTCGGAGGGGAATCAGCCCCAGCATTTT
.,.,TRBV16,TRBJ2-7,CASSPNRDEQYF,TGTGCCAGCAGCCCTAACCGTGACGAGCAGTACTTC
TRBD2,.,TRBV6-5,TRBJ2-3,CASSYGGGTTDTQYF,TGTGCCAGCAGTTACGGCGGGGGTACTACAGATACGCAGTATTTT
.,once,TRBV5-1,TRBJ2-1,CASSLGADWPHNEQFF,TGCGCCAGCAGCTTGGGGGCGGATTGGCCCCACAATGAGCAGTTCTTC
.,.,TRBV7-9,TRBJ1-6,CASSPERRDSPLHF,TGTGCCAGCAGCCCCGAACGTAGGGATTCACCCCTCCACTTT
.,.,TRBV6-9,TRBJ1-3,CASIPAIYSGNTIYF,TGTGCCAGCATCCCAGCAATCTACTCTGGAAACACCATATATTTT
TRBD2,few,TRBV9,TRBJ2-1,CASSGDVAGGLHEQFF,TGTGCCAGCAGCGGAGACGTAGCGGGGGGGCTACATGAGCAGTTCTTC
.,.,TRBV2,TRBJ2-7,CASSEQISYEQYF,TGTGCCAGCAGTGAACAGATCTCCTACGAGCAGTACTTC
.,.,TRBV27,TRBJ2-2,CASSLTGELFF,TGTGCCAGCAGTTTAACCGGGGAGCTGTTTTTT
.,.,TRBV4-1,TRBJ1-2,CASSQAGTLNYGYTF,TGCGCCAGCAGCCAAGCCGGGACACTCAACTATGGCTACACCTTC
TRBD1,medium-sized,TRBV11-2,TRBJ1-6,CASSLGPRGSVSPLHF,TGTGCCAGCAGCTTAGGGCCCAGGGGGTCGGTGTCACCCCTCCACTTT
TRBD1,.,TRBV5-6,TRBJ2-7,CASSPPTGSAYEQYF,TGTGCCAGCAGCCCACCGACAGGGTCGGCCTACGAGCAGTACTTC
.,.,TRBV10-2,TRBJ2-7,CASSEGGRHYEQYF,TGCGCCAGCAGTGAGGGGGGAAGGCACTACGAGCAGTACTTC
.,few,TRBV13,TRBJ1-3,CASSSPISGNTIYF,TGTGCCAGCAGCTCGCCCATCTCTGGAAACACCATATATTTT
TRBD2,.,TRBV5-1,TRBJ2-5,CASSPVASGGTLTETQYF,TGCGCCAGCAGCCCCGTGGCTAGCGGGGGGACCCTGACGGAGACCCAGTACTTC
.,.,TRBV11-3,TRBJ2-3,CASSLGSGSTDTQYF,TGTGCCAGCAGCTTAGGGAGCGGAAGCACAGATACGCAGTATTTT
.,.,TRBV7-2,TRBJ2-5,CASSSGLSSETQYF,TGTGCCAGCAGCTCGGGACTTTCCTCGGAGACCCAGTACTTC
TRBD2,medium-sized,TRBV6-5,TRBJ2-7,CASSLAGGSYEQYF,TGTGCCAGCAGTCTAGCGGGAGGATCCTACGAGCAGTACTTC
TRBD1,.,TRBV6-4,TRBJ2-7,CASRGDRGNYEQYF,TGTGCCAGCAGGGGGGACAGGGGTAACTACGAGCAGTACTTC
.,.,TRBV4-2,TRBJ2-2,CASSPPGANTGELFF,TGTGCCAGCAGTCCCCCGGGGGCGAACACCGGGGAGCTGTTTTTT
TRBD1,.,TRBV30,TRBJ2-3,CAWSPTGLTQYF,TGTGCCTGGAGCCCGACAGGGTTGACGCAGTATTTT
.,.,TRBV6-7,TRBJ2-5,CARSRGALSQETQYF,TGTGCCAGGAGTCGGGGGGCCCTATCCCAAGAGACCCAGTACTTC
TRBD2,medium-sized,TRBV6-1,TRBJ2-2,CASSGTSGRRTGELFF,TGTGCCAGCAGTGGGACTAGCGGGAGGAGGACCGGGGAGCTGTTTTTT
TRBD1,.,TRBV18,TRBJ1-2,CASSSTGGGYTF,TGTGCCAGCTCATCGACAGGGGGTGGCTATACCTTC
.,few,TRBV5-1,TRBJ2-1,CASSLQGNEQFF,TGCGCCAGCAGCTTACAGGGCAATGAGCAGTTCTTC
.,.,TRBV7-8,TRBJ1-1,CASSMEVSRLDPEAFF,TGTGCCAGCAGCATGGAAGTTAGCAGGTTAGATCCTGAAGCTTTCTTT
.,.,TRBV5-6,TRBJ2-2,CASSLGQSGWTGELFF,TGTGCCAGCAGCTTGGGCCAATCCGGGTGGACCGGGGAGCTGTTTTTT
.,.,TRBV7-9,TRBJ2-1,CASSFEGSYNEQFF,TGTGCCAGCAGCTTTGAAGGCTCCTACAATGAGCAGTTCTTC
TRBD2,.,TRBV10-1,TRBJ2-3,CASSGTSGSTDTQYF,TGCGCCAGCAGTGGGACTAGCGGGAGCACAGATACGCAGTATTTT
.,once,TRBV6-1,TRBJ1-5,CASSELGEHQPQHF,TGTGCCAGCAGTGAATTGGGGGAGCATCAGCCCCAGCATTTT
.,once,TRBV4-1,TRBJ2-1,CASSPEDSYNEQFF,TGCGCCAGCAGCCCCGAGGACTCTTACAATGAGCAGTTCTTC
.,.,TRBV30,TRBJ2-7,CAWSSGLGEQYF,TGTGCCTGGAGTTCGGGCCTTGGGGAGCAGTACTTC